Each of the 14 T cell receptor beta chains below was sequenced from the same sample in a study of liver allograft versus peripheral blood T cells. Overall study: The authors compared T cell receptor repertoires in transplanted livers with recipients' peripheral blood repertoires.

TCRdb passed the reads through MiXCR, listing each CDR3 protein once. Seen here are approximately 9,100 distinct CDR3 sequences, 15% observed once, and the top ten hold roughly 2.9%. These receptors were taken from a human patient who had a liver transplant. Some T cells may trace back to the graft donor.

This clonotype is labeled as medium-sized. The rearrangement joins TRBV6-5 to TRBJ1-2, with TRBD1 identical over 7 bases. CDR1 and CDR2 (germline): MNHEY, SVGAGI. The V segment lost 5 bases and the J segment 3 bases; nucleotides outside the gene matches: 6. The CDR3 is 14 amino acids. As DNA, the CDR3 is TGTGCCAGCAGTCAAGGGGGCATCGACTATGGCTACACCTTC. Protein product: CASSQGGIDYGYTF.

The gene calls are TRBV7-9 and TRBJ2-2; tentative D call: TRBD2 (5 bases). Germline CDR1 SEHNR, CDR2 FQNEAQ (reference sequence). There are 14 residues in the CDR3. V lost 5 bases to trimming and J lost 0 bases, with 7 bases between them. This CDR3 is CASSELANTGELFF. CDR3 sequence (DNA): TGTGCCAGCAGCGAACTAGCGAACACCGGGGAGCTGTTTTTT.

By proportion, this clonotype is medium-sized. This chain joins TRBV20-1 and TRBJ2-1; 9 nucleotides match TRBD2. The length of the CDR3 is 14 residues. Germline V gives CDR1 DFQATT, CDR2 SNEGSKA (reference sequence). V was pared by 6 bases and J by 5 bases, with 8 bases of the junction left unmatched. The CDR3 DNA follows: TGCAGTGCCCTGCGGGGGGGGGAAAACAATGAGCAGTTCTTC. Translated: CSALRGGENNEQFF.

The V gene is TRBV29-1, the J gene TRBJ2-7; D perhaps matches TRBD2 (6 bases). Germline CDR1 is SQVTM and CDR2 is ANQGSEA. V was shortened by 4 bases and J by 3 bases, with 7 bases between the two germline ends. The CDR3 covers 11 residues. CDR3 amino acids: CSVGRDYEQYF. CDR3 nucleotide sequence: TGCAGCGTTGGGAGGGACTACGAGCAGTACTTC.

Details on this clonotype: A much bigger clone sits one base away, suggesting this may be a read error. The rearrangement joins TRBV27 to TRBJ2-3; D perhaps matches TRBD1 (5 bases). V gave up 4 bases and J gave up 1 base, with 12 bases separating them. The CDR3 totals 15 residues. Germline V gives CDR1 MNHEY, CDR2 SMNVEV (reference sequence). The CDR3 protein is CASSSLGRRTDTQYF. The DNA of the CDR3 is TGTGCCAGCAGTTCCCTGGGGCGACGCACAGATACGCAGTATTTT.

As concerns this clonotype: The missing conserved phenylalanine or tryptophan at the end of this CDR3 makes a read error likely. The rearrangement joins TRBV28 to TRBJ1-2, with 8 bases aligning to TRBD1. The V gene's germline CDR1 is MDHEN and CDR2 SYDVKM. The V segment lost 2 bases and the J segment 6 bases; nucleotides outside the gene matches: 14. The CDR3 length is 17 residues. CDR3 coding DNA: TGTGCCAGCAGTTTACCCCCCCCCGACAGGGGCCTGCATGGCTACACCTCC. It encodes CASSLPPPDRGLHGYTS.

This clonotype was seen repeatedly, ten times or more. V usage is TRBV12-3 or TRBV12-4 and J usage is TRBJ2-7, with D possibly being TRBD1 or TRBD2 (5 bases each). The CDR3 covers 15 residues. The ends were cut back, 1 base at V and 7 bases at J, with 17 bases in the middle. The DNA for the CDR3 is TGTGCCAGCAGTTTAGTAGGTAGCCGGGGCGGTGAGCAGTACTTC. Protein: CASSLVGSRGGEQYF.

This clonotype was seen a few times. The chain uses TRBV7-9 and TRBJ2-7; possibly TRBD1 for D (5 bases). This CDR3 is built from 12 residues. Germline V lookup: CDR1 SEHNR, CDR2 FQNEAQ (reference sequence). V gave up 4 bases and J gave up 6 bases, with 10 bases separating them. CDR3 sequence reads: CASSWGRSEQYF. CDR3 nucleotide sequence: TGTGCCAGCAGCTGGGGCAGGTCCGAGCAGTACTTC.

This clonotype was counted many times. The genes are TRBV28 and TRBJ2-2; D possibly corresponds to TRBD2 (5 bases). Germline lookup yields CDR1 MDHEN and CDR2 SYDVKM. V gave up 3 bases and J gave up 0 bases, with 17 bases separating them. This CDR3 is built from 18 residues. The CDR3 loop reads CASSFRLGGPANTGELFF. DNA of the CDR3: TGTGCCAGCAGTTTCCGTCTCGGAGGACCTGCGAACACCGGGGAGCTGTTTTTT.

This clonotype is medium-sized within its sample. The chain has TRBV28 and TRBJ1-6; the D is unclear. Germline V gene data show CDR1 as MDHEN and CDR2 as SYDVKM. The ends were cut back, 3 bases at V and 8 bases at J, with 20 bases in the middle. The CDR3 runs 17 residues. The CDR3 sequence is CASSFWAGGTPHSPLHF. CDR3 sequence (DNA): TGTGCCAGCAGTTTTTGGGCAGGCGGAACCCCACATTCACCCCTCCACTTT.

By sample share, this clonotype is medium-sized. This chain uses TRBV15 with TRBJ2-1; 14 bases align to TRBD2. V trimming: 0 bases; J trimming: 10 bases; junction bases outside the gene matches: 5. The CDR3 extends over 16 amino acids. Germline V gene lookup returns CDR1 LNHNV and CDR2 YYDKDF (reference sequence). In DNA form, the CDR3 reads TGTGCCACCAGCAGAGATCGGGGACTAGCGGGAGTCGAGCAGTTCTTC. Translating it yields CATSRDRGLAGVEQFF.

CDR3 region: CASSTQGLNTEAFF. DNA for the CDR3: TGTGCCAGCAGCACACAGGGATTGAACACTGAAGCTTTCTTT. The rearrangement links TRBV13 to TRBJ1-1; D may be TRBD1 (6 bases). The germline CDR1 and CDR2 sequences are PRHDT and FYEKMQ (reference sequence). The CDR3 extends over 14 amino acids. V lost 5 bases to trimming and J lost 0 bases, with 10 bases between them.

This rearrangement joins TRBV9 to TRBJ1-2, with D possibly matching TRBD1 (5 bases). The CDR3 totals 15 residues. The V end lost 4 bases, the J end lost 0 bases, and 13 bases lay between the germline ends. CDR1 and CDR2 (germline): SGDLS, YYNGEE. In nucleotides, the CDR3 is TGTGCCAGCAGCCCCTGGGACCGATCTAACTATGGCTACACCTTC. Its protein product is CASSPWDRSNYGYTF.

This clonotype was seen a few times. The chain carries TRBV12-3 or TRBV12-4 and TRBJ1-2; 9 positions match TRBD1. V was pared by 4 bases and J by 3 bases, with 9 bases of the junction left unmatched. The CDR3 extends over 16 amino acids. The chain's CDR3 is CASSSQTGGGDYGYTF. The CDR3 DNA is TGTGCCAGCAGTTCACAAACAGGGGGCGGGGACTATGGCTACACCTTC.